One and the same sample provided the 11 T cell receptor beta chains below, sequenced in a study of blood T cell repertoires in COVID-19. Profiled with immunoSEQ multiplex PCR; TCRdb holds only in-frame clones, not every one. The sample holds approximately 200,000 clones; around 77% are singletons and the top ten take 15% to 20%. The sequenced material came from peripheral blood. These TCRs come from a man in his sixties with active or convalescent COVID-19.

This clone was observed a few times. The rearrangement uses TRBV28 and TRBJ1-6, with unresolved D. V was shortened by 1 base and J by 6 bases, with 4 bases between the two germline ends. CDR3 length equals 13 residues. The germline CDR1 and CDR2 sequences are MDHEN and SYDVKM. CDR3 sequence reads: CASSLSFNSPLHF. The CDR3 region has the DNA TGTGCCAGCAGTTTATCGTTTAATTCACCCCTCCACTTT.

In its sample, this clone was seen once. The same CDR3 is also encoded by other DNA sequences in this sample. The chain is built from TRBV7-6 and TRBJ1-1, with D tentatively TRBD1 (5 bases). CDR3 length: 15 residues. Germline V gives CDR1 SGHVS, CDR2 FNYEAQ. The germline V and J ends were trimmed by 3 bases and 3 bases, with 14 bases remaining between them. This chain's CDR3 is CASSLGRGGDTEAFF. The CDR3 region has the DNA TGTGCCAGCAGCTTGGGACGTGGCGGGGACACTGAAGCTTTCTTT.

The chain is built from TRBV5-4 and TRBJ2-3; 9 bases match TRBD2. The junction had 6 bases not matched to a gene; V was cut back by 1 base and J by 3 bases. Germline V gene sequence: CDR1 SGHNT, CDR2 YYREEE (reference sequence). CDR3 length: 16 amino acids. DNA for the CDR3: TGTGCCAGCAGCTTGAATAGCGGGAGTTCTACAGATACGCAGTATTTT. Protein sequence: CASSLNSGSSTDTQYF.

V gene TRBV5-1 combines with J gene TRBJ2-7, with 8 nucleotides matching TRBD2. CDR1 SGHRS and CDR2 YFSETQ come from the germline V gene. This CDR3 is 16 amino acids long. V shed 0 bases and J 2 bases; nucleotides not matched to a gene: 7. CDR3 coding DNA: TGCGCCAGCAGCTTGGCGGGGGGGACTGTCACCTACGAGCAGTACTTC. Protein: CASSLAGGTVTYEQYF.

The V gene is TRBV18, the J gene TRBJ1-1, with a weak D call TRBD1 (6 bases). The CDR3 contains 11 residues. Trimming removed 8 bases at V and 7 bases at J, with 11 bases between. Germline V gene data show CDR1 as KGHSH and CDR2 as LQKENI. Here the CDR3 DNA reads TGTGCCAGCCTCAACAGGGATGAAGCTTTCTTT. Translating it yields CASLNRDEAFF.

V and J are TRBV19 and TRBJ1-1; a weak D match, TRBD1 (6 bases). Looked up from germline, CDR1 is LNHDA and CDR2 is SQIVND (reference sequence). Deletions cut 7 bases from V and 0 bases from J, with 12 bases between. The CDR3 is made up of 14 amino acids. CDR3 loop: CASTLQGMNTEAFF. The CDR3 region has the DNA TGTGCCAGTACCCTTCAGGGGATGAACACTGAAGCTTTCTTT. Variable domain in full (rest from reference TRBV19 and TRBJ1-1): DGGITQSPKYLFRKEGQNVTLSCEQNLNHDAMYWYRQDPGQGLRLIYYSQIVNDFQKGDIAEGYSVSREKKESFPLTVTSAQKNPTAFYLCASTLQGMNTEAFFGQGTRLTVV.

There are many counts of this clone. The chain joins TRBV10-2 to TRBJ1-2; maybe TRBD1 (6 bases). Germline V gene data show CDR1 as WSHSY and CDR2 as SAAADI. V was cut by 2 bases and J by 7 bases, with 14 bases left in between. The CDR3 totals 14 residues. CDR3 residues: CASSETSDRTGYTF. CDR3 coding DNA: TGCGCCAGCAGTGAGACCTCAGACAGGACTGGCTACACCTTC.

This clone was observed a few times. The gene calls are TRBV5-1 and TRBJ2-3, with 8 nucleotides matching TRBD2. Unmatched junction bases numbered 7, after V lost 3 bases and J lost 4 bases. The CDR3 extends over 15 amino acids. Germline-derived CDR1 and CDR2 are SGHRS and YFSETQ. The CDR3 here is CASSWGAGAPDTQYF. CDR3 in DNA: TGCGCCAGCAGCTGGGGAGCGGGAGCCCCAGATACGCAGTATTTT.

V gene TRBV5-1 combines with J gene TRBJ2-5; 14 bases map to TRBD2. Trimming removed 0 bases from V and 4 bases from J; junction bases left unmatched: 8. The germline gives CDR1 SGHRS, CDR2 YFSETQ. This CDR3 has 18 amino acids. The CDR3 protein is CASSLGGGTSGRGETQYF. CDR3 bases: TGCGCCAGCAGCTTGGGTGGTGGGACTAGCGGGAGAGGAGAGACCCAGTACTTC. The entire variable domain, with the rest obtained from reference TRBV5-1 and TRBJ2-5, is as follows: KAGVTQTPRYLIKTRGQQVTLSCSPISGHRSVSWYQQTPGQGLQFLFEYFSETQRNKGNFPGRFSGRQFSNSRSEMNVSTLELGDSALYLCASSLGGGTSGRGETQYFGPGTRLLVL.

This clone turned up a few times. The chain has TRBV5-8 and TRBJ1-5; TRBD1 aligns across 8 bases. The CDR3 extends over 15 amino acids. Germline CDR1 reads SGHTS; CDR2 reads YDEGEE. J lost 4 bases, V lost 4 bases, and 7 bases had no gene match. CDR3 bases: TGTGCCAGCAGCCTGACAGGGGTATTGAATCAGCCCCAGCATTTT. It encodes CASSLTGVLNQPQHF.

The J gene is TRBJ2-3, the V gene TRBV27; TRBD2 agrees at 8 bases. CDR3 length: 17 amino acids. The V and J ends lost 10 bases and 0 bases, in that order; junction bases with no gene match: 15. Germline CDR1 is MNHEY and CDR2 is SMNVEV (reference sequence). Here the CDR3 DNA reads TGTGCCACCCAGTCGAGCGGGAGACCCCTCAGCACAGATACGCAGTATTTT. Protein product: CATQSSGRPLSTDTQYF.